The 23 T cell receptor beta chains below come from one sample, sequenced in a study of PD-1 blockade in classical Hodgkin lymphoma. Time point: cycle 4 day 1 (C4D1), after six to seven weeks of nivolumab. Every patient relapsed after autologous stem cell transplantation, and brentuximab vedotin exposure varied. Clones were sequenced by immunoSEQ multiplex PCR, and TCRdb holds only the in-frame ones, with some missing. This table holds roughly 100,000 clones, roughly 90% found once. The source material was peripheral blood mononuclear cells (PBMCs), sampled before the fourth cycle of nivolumab. The origin of the receptors is a human donor with classical Hodgkin lymphoma.

This rearrangement joins TRBV18 to TRBJ1-5; TRBD1 aligns across 7 bases. The V and J ends lost 3 bases and 4 bases, in that order; junction bases with no gene match: 6. Germline values: CDR1 KGHSH, CDR2 LQKENI. The CDR3 runs 15 residues. The CDR3 DNA follows: TGTGCCAGCTCACCCGCTGACAGGGTTAATCAGCCCCAGCATTTT. Its translation: CASSPADRVNQPQHF.

The DNA of the CDR3 is TGCGCCAGCAGCTTGGGGACAGGGGGCCCCAATCAGCCCCAGCATTTT. Residues: CASSLGTGGPNQPQHF. The rearrangement joins TRBV5-1 to TRBJ1-5; TRBD1 agrees at 11 bases. The CDR3 sequence is 16 residues long. J gave up 3 bases and V 0 bases, and 2 bases lay outside the gene matches. Looked up from germline, CDR1 is SGHRS and CDR2 is YFSETQ.

The chain is built from TRBV7-6 and TRBJ2-2; 11 positions match TRBD2. J lost 0 bases, V lost 5 bases, and 8 bases had no gene match. The CDR3 consists of 18 residues. Germline V gives CDR1 SGHVS, CDR2 FNYEAQ. CDR3: CASSPATSGDANTGELFF. The CDR3 DNA is TGTGCCAGCAGCCCAGCGACTAGCGGGGACGCGAACACCGGGGAGCTGTTTTTT.

V usage is TRBV29-1 and J usage is TRBJ2-5; D possibly corresponds to TRBD1 (5 bases). The germline V and J ends were trimmed by 2 bases and 5 bases, with 12 bases remaining between them. Germline V gives CDR1 SQVTM, CDR2 ANQGSEA. This CDR3 has 13 amino acids. The CDR3 reads CSVEPNHRETQYF. CDR3 sequence (DNA): TGCAGCGTTGAACCGAACCACAGGGAGACCCAGTACTTC.

This chain uses TRBV6-5 with TRBJ1-1; D gene uncertain. The V end lost 1 base, the J end lost 4 bases, and 13 bases lay between the germline ends. Germline V gene sequence: CDR1 MNHEY, CDR2 SVGAGI. The CDR3 is 15 residues long. The CDR3 nucleotides are TGTGCCAGCAGTTACTGGCAAGGGAGGGTCACTGAAGCTTTCTTT. Translated, it gives CASSYWQGRVTEAFF.

This clone was picked up one time. The chain has TRBV30 and TRBJ2-7; TRBD2 is a possible D gene (5 bases). The V gene lost 4 bases and the J gene lost 4 bases, with 8 bases spanning the gap. This CDR3 contains 11 residues. Germline values: CDR1 GTSNPN, CDR2 SVGIG (reference sequence). CDR3 amino acids: CAWKRVYEQYF. In DNA form, the CDR3 reads TGTGCCTGGAAGAGGGTTTACGAGCAGTACTTC.

The chain has TRBV28 and TRBJ1-2, with a weak D call TRBD1 (5 bases). The CDR3 contains 15 residues. CDR1 and CDR2 (germline): MDHEN, SYDVKM. V dropped 2 bases and J dropped 1 base, with 11 bases sitting between them. The CDR3 DNA is TGTGCCAGCAGTTTACCCCGGCAGGGTAACTATGGCTACACCTTC. This encodes CASSLPRQGNYGYTF.

As DNA, the CDR3 is TGTGCCAGCAGCCAAGGGGACGATTACAATGAGCAGTTCTTC. Its protein product is CASSQGDDYNEQFF. V gene TRBV4-2 combines with J gene TRBJ2-1; the D gene could be TRBD1 or TRBD2 (5 bases each). Germline V CDR1 and CDR2: LGHNA, YNFKEQ. The CDR3 consists of 14 residues. Trimming cost V 1 base and J 4 bases, with 8 bases left between them.

The J gene is TRBJ1-2, the V gene TRBV5-1; 7 nucleotides match TRBD1. This CDR3 is 13 amino acids long. V lost 4 bases, J lost 7 bases, and 7 bases stayed unmatched. CDR1 and CDR2 from the germline V gene are SGHRS and YFSETQ. Here the CDR3 reads CASSEGAPGGYTF. CDR3 bases: TGCGCCAGCAGCGAGGGGGCGCCGGGTGGCTACACCTTC.

V gene TRBV6-6 combines with J gene TRBJ2-1, with D unresolved. The CDR3 is 13 residues long. Trimming cost V 6 bases and J 3 bases, with 9 bases left between them. Per the germline V gene, CDR1 is MNHNY and CDR2 is SVGAGI (reference sequence). CDR3 sequence: CASRGPDYNEQFF. CDR3 coding DNA: TGTGCCAGCAGGGGCCCGGACTACAATGAGCAGTTCTTC.

Turning to this clone: Sequence at one end of the junction differs from germline and may be a read error. The chain recombines TRBV5-4 with TRBJ1-1, with TRBD1 as a possible D gene (6 bases). The CDR3 totals 15 residues. Germline V lookup: CDR1 SGHNT, CDR2 YYREEE (reference sequence). The CDR3 DNA sequence: TGTGCCAGCAGCTTGGAGTCTTGGGACAACAAAACCCCTCTCTTT. Encoded protein: CASSLESWDNKTPLF.

V and J are TRBV4-3 and TRBJ2-3, with D tentatively TRBD1 (5 bases). V was shortened by 1 base and J by 0 bases, with 8 bases between the two germline ends. The length of the CDR3 is 15 residues. The germline CDR1 and CDR2 sequences are LGHNA and YSLEER. This CDR3 reads CASSQAQGSTDTQYF. In DNA form, the CDR3 reads TGCGCCAGCAGCCAAGCTCAGGGCAGCACAGATACGCAGTATTTT.

The chain uses TRBV18 and TRBJ2-5; D possibly corresponds to TRBD1 (6 bases). The CDR3 is made up of 13 amino acids. Germline loops: CDR1 KGHSH, CDR2 LQKENI. The ends were cut back, 3 bases at V and 4 bases at J, with 9 bases in the middle. CDR3 nucleotides: TGTGCCAGCTCACCCAGGACAGTAGAGACCCAGTACTTC. Protein product: CASSPRTVETQYF.

The rearrangement links TRBV28 to TRBJ2-7; D is unclear. The CDR3 covers 11 residues. The germline CDR1 and CDR2 sequences are MDHEN and SYDVKM. Trimming removed 5 bases at V and 5 bases at J, with 7 bases between. CDR3 in amino acids: CASSQAHEQYF. DNA for the CDR3: TGTGCCAGCAGTCAGGCCCACGAGCAGTACTTC.

The chain couples TRBV5-6 to TRBJ2-7, with a tentative D call TRBD2 (7 bases). CDR3 length equals 16 residues. CDR1 and CDR2 (germline): SGHDT, YYEEEE. V lost 0 bases and J 4 bases, leaving 17 bases between the germline ends. CDR3 sequence: CASSLVGGLLGYEQYF. CDR3 nucleotide sequence: TGTGCCAGCAGCTTGGTCGGGGGGCTCCTCGGGTACGAGCAGTACTTC.

The chain is built from TRBV10-2 and TRBJ1-3; 8 bases agree with TRBD1. The CDR3 extends over 18 amino acids. CDR1 and CDR2 from the germline V gene are WSHSY and SAAADI. V was pared by 2 bases and J by 0 bases, with 9 bases of the junction left unmatched. The CDR3 nucleotides are TGCGCCAGCAGTGAGAACGCAGGGGGGACAGGCTCTGGAAACACCATATATTTT. Protein: CASSENAGGTGSGNTIYF.

The genes are TRBV7-2 and TRBJ2-7; 8 bases are shared with TRBD2. Germline CDR1 reads SGHTA; CDR2 reads FQGNSA. This CDR3 has 13 amino acids. V shed 7 bases, J shed 3 bases, and the junction held 5 bases outside the gene matches. The CDR3, as DNA: TGTGCCAGCACCCGGGGGGGACTCTACGAGCAGTACTTC. Translated: CASTRGGLYEQYF.

This chain links TRBV7-8 with TRBJ2-5; 8 nucleotides match TRBD1. Germline V gene data show CDR1 as SGHVS and CDR2 as FQNEAQ. This CDR3 is 16 amino acids long. The junction had 13 bases not matched to a gene; V was cut back by 5 bases and J by 5 bases. The CDR3 bases are TGTGCCAGCAGCCCTTGGACAGGGAGATTGAGGGAGACCCAGTACTTC. Translating gives CASSPWTGRLRETQYF.

The rearrangement links TRBV11-2 to TRBJ1-3; 9 bases are shared with TRBD1. J lost 3 bases, V lost 0 bases, and 0 bases had no gene match. From germline, CDR1 is SGHAT and CDR2 FQNNGV. The CDR3 runs 15 residues. CDR3 coding DNA: TGTGCCAGCAGCTTAGAGGACAGGGGTGGAAACACCATATATTTT. Protein sequence: CASSLEDRGGNTIYF.

This chain connects TRBV27 to TRBJ2-1; D might be TRBD1 or TRBD2, each matching 6 bases. Germline CDR1 reads MNHEY; CDR2 reads SMNVEV (reference sequence). The CDR3 is made up of 14 amino acids. The V gene lost 3 bases and the J gene lost 9 bases, with 15 bases spanning the gap. The CDR3 DNA reads as TGTGCCAGCAGTTTCCCCTCCCCGGGGGCTGAGCAGTTCTTC. The encoded protein is CASSFPSPGAEQFF.

This sequence joins TRBV29-1 and TRBJ2-5, with a possible D match to TRBD2 (5 bases). This CDR3 comprises 17 residues. V was shortened by 0 bases and J by 5 bases, with 22 bases between the two germline ends. Germline CDR1 SQVTM, CDR2 ANQGSEA. The CDR3 region has the DNA TGCAGCGTTGAAGATCCTAGTACGGGGTTCAGCGAGGAGACCCAGTACTTC. It is translated as CSVEDPSTGFSEETQYF.

This chain connects TRBV6-6 to TRBJ2-1; D gene ambiguous. Germline CDR1 and CDR2: MNHNY and SVGAGI (reference sequence). The CDR3 length is 16 residues. The germline V and J ends were trimmed by 0 bases and 4 bases, with 13 bases remaining between them. The DNA of the CDR3 is TGTGCCAGCAGTTACTCGCCTCCACCCCCATACAATGAGCAGTTCTTC. Its protein product is CASSYSPPPPYNEQFF.

This clone has only one observation. The chain uses TRBV6-5 and TRBJ1-2; D is ambiguous. Germline V lookup: CDR1 MNHEY, CDR2 SVGAGI. The V gene lost 2 bases and the J gene lost 8 bases, with 12 bases spanning the gap. CDR3 length: 13 amino acids. The CDR3 sequence is CASSYEAYYGYTF. The CDR3 DNA reads TGTGCCAGCAGTTACGAGGCGTATTACGGCTACACCTTC.